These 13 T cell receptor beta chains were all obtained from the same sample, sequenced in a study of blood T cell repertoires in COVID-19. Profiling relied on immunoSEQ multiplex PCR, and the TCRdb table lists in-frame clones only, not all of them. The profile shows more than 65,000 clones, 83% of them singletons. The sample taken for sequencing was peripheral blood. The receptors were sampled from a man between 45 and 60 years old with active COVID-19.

Written as DNA, the CDR3 is TGTGCCAGCAGCGGATTCGGGACTAGCAGGGAAGAGACCCAGTACTTC. Protein sequence: CASSGFGTSREETQYF. V is TRBV9 and J is TRBJ2-5, with 9 bases fitting TRBD2. Germline V CDR1 and CDR2: SGDLS, YYNGEE. The length of the CDR3 is 16 residues. V lost 3 bases and J lost 3; bases outside the gene matches: 9. Full variable domain (missing parts from reference TRBV9 and TRBJ2-5): DSGVTQTPKHLITATGQRVTLRCSPRSGDLSVYWYQQSLDQGLQFLIQYYNGEERAKGNILERFSAQQFPDLHSELNLSSLELGDSALYFCASSGFGTSREETQYFGPGTRLLVL.

The CDR3, as DNA: TGTGCCAGCAGCGGTCTAGCAGCCCTTGAGCAGTTCTTC. Its translation is CASSGLAALEQFF. This sequence joins TRBV6-2 or TRBV6-3 and TRBJ2-1; D perhaps matches TRBD2 (5 bases). CDR1 is MNHEY and CDR2 is SVGEGT in the germline V gene. The CDR3 sequence is 13 residues long. V lost 6 bases to trimming and J lost 9 bases, with 15 bases between them.

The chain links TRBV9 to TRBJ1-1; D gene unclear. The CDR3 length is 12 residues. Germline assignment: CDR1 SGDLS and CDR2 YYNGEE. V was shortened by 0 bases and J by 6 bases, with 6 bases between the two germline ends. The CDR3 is CASSVGGPEAFF. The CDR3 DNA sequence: TGTGCCAGCAGCGTAGGAGGGCCTGAAGCTTTCTTT. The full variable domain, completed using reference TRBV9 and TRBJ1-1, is DSGVTQTPKHLITATGQRVTLRCSPRSGDLSVYWYQQSLDQGLQFLIQYYNGEERAKGNILERFSAQQFPDLHSELNLSSLELGDSALYFCASSVGGPEAFFGQGTRLTVV.

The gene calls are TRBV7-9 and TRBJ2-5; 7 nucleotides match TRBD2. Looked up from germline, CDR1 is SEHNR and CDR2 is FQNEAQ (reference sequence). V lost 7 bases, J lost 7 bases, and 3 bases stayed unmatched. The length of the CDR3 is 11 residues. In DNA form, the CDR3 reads TGTGCCAGCACGACGGGGGGGACCCAGTACTTC. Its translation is CASTTGGTQYF.

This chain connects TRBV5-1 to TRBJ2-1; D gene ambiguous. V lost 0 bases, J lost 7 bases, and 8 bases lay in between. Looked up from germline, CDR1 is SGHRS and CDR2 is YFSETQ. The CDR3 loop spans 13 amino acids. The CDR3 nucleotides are TGCGCCAGCAGCTTGGATCCCGGGAATGAGCAGTTCTTC. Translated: CASSLDPGNEQFF. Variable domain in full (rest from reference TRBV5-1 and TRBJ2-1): KAGVTQTPRYLIKTRGQQVTLSCSPISGHRSVSWYQQTPGQGLQFLFEYFSETQRNKGNFPGRFSGRQFSNSRSEMNVSTLELGDSALYLCASSLDPGNEQFFGPGTRLTVL.

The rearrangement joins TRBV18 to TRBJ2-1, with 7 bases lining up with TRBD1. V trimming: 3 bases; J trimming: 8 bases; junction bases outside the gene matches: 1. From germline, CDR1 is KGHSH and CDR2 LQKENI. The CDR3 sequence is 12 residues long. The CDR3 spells CASSPDRDEQFF. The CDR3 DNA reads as TGTGCCAGCTCACCCGACAGGGATGAGCAGTTCTTC. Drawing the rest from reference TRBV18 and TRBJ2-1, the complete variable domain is NAGVMQNPRHLVRRRGQEARLRCSPMKGHSHVYWYRQLPEEGLKFMVYLQKENIIDESGMPKERFSAEFPKEGPSILRIQQVVRGDSAAYFCASSPDRDEQFFGPGTRLTVL.

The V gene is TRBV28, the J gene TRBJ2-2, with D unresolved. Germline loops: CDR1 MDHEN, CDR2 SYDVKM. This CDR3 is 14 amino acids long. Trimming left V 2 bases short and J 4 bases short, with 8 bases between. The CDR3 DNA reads TGTGCCAGCAGTTTAGGCGGAAGCACCGGGGAGCTGTTTTTT. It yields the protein CASSLGGSTGELFF.

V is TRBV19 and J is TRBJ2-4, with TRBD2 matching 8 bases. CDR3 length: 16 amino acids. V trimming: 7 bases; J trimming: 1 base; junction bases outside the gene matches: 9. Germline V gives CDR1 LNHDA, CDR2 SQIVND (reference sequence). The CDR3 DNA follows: TGTGCCAGTAAACACGGGAGGGGCACTGCCAAAAACATTCAGTACTTC. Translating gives CASKHGRGTAKNIQYF.

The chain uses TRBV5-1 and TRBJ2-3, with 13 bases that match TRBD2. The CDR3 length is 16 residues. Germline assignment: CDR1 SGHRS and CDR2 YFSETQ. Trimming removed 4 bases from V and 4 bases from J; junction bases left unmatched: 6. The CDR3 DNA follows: TGCGCCAGCAGCCAACTAGCGGGGGGGCTCCCAGATACGCAGTATTTT. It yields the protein CASSQLAGGLPDTQYF.

CDR3 in amino acids: CASSPFAGAETQYF. The CDR3 DNA sequence: TGTGCCAGCTCACCATTCGCGGGAGCAGAGACCCAGTACTTC. The chain has TRBV18 and TRBJ2-5; 7 bases align to TRBD2. This CDR3 region has 14 residues. Losses at the gene ends were 2 bases for V and 4 bases for J; bases not matched to a gene: 4. The germline CDR1 and CDR2 sequences are KGHSH and LQKENI.

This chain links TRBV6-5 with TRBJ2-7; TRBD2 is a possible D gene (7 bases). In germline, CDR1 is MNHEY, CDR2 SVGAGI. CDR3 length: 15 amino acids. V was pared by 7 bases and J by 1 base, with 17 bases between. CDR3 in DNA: TGTGCCAGCACCCGAGGGGGGGTTCAGTCCTACGAGCAGTACTTC. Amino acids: CASTRGGVQSYEQYF.

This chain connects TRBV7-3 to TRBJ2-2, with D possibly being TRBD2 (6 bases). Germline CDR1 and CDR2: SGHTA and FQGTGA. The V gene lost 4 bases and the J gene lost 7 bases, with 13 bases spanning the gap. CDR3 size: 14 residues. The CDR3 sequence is CASSSTSRGGELFF. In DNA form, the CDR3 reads TGTGCCAGCAGCTCGACTAGTCGCGGCGGGGAGCTGTTTTTT.

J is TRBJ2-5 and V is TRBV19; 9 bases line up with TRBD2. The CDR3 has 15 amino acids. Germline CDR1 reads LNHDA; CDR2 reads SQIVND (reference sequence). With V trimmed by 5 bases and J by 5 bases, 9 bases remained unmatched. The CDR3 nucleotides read TGTGCCAGTAGTTCCCCCGGGACTAGCTGGGAGACCCAGTACTTC. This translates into CASSSPGTSWETQYF.